This T cell receptor beta chain was sequenced in a study of CD8 T cells in Susac syndrome. The CDR3 runs to 14 residues. Unmatched junction bases numbered 4, after V lost 7 bases and J lost 0 bases. Per the germline V gene, CDR1 is SQVTM and CDR2 is ANQGSEA. CD8+ and CD4+ T cells from blood underwent TCR beta sequencing. Patients with stable or active relapsing-remitting disease, all of them treatment-naive, made up the multiple sclerosis controls. TEMRA cells were enriched by FACS, while CD8+ and CD4+ T cells were obtained through a negative isolation that was performed magnetically. With random hexamers, reverse transcription was performed on about 0.45 to 1 ug of RNA. Across 54 Vbeta and 13 Jbeta, TCR beta CDR3 was amplified with immunoSEQ multiplex PCR. TCRdb re-derived calls from the immunoSEQ multiplex PCR reads in MiXCR, one entry per CDR3 protein. The sample holds about 210,000 distinct CDR3 sequences, around 96% seen once.

The sequenced material came from CD4+ T cells from PBMCs. This chain links TRBV29-1 with TRBJ1-1, with 11 bases identical to TRBD1. The receptor was derived from a human donor with multiple sclerosis. CDR3 nucleotides: TGCAGCGCCGGACAGGGGGCCTTGAACACTGAAGCTTTCTTT. This translates into CSAGQGALNTEAFF. The whole variable domain, filled in from reference TRBV29-1 and TRBJ1-1, reads SAVISQKPSRDICQRGTSLTIQCQVDSQVTMMFWYRQQPGQSLTLIATANQGSEATYESGFVIDKFPISRPNLTFSTLTVSNMSPEDSSIYLCSAGQGALNTEAFFGQGTRLTVV.